Listed below are T cell receptor beta chains from one sample, sequenced in a study of regulatory T cells in long-lasting Graves disease. TCRdb independently ran MiXCR on the multiplex PCR reads; one entry per CDR3 protein. The sample holds under 250,000 distinct CDR3 sequences, around a fifth seen once. The sample also formed part of further work on T cells in Graves' hyperthyroidism and ophthalmopathy.

The sequences come from peripheral blood mononuclear cells (PBMCs), collected at new diagnosis, from a patient treated with antithyroid drugs. The source is a woman younger than 45 with Graves disease. CDR3s include the opening cysteine and the closing phenylalanine or tryptophan. D genes are given only for firm matches. For some rows the clone size is stated as once, few or many, or as a class when expanded; others skip it.

d_call j_call clone_size v_call cdr3_nt cdr3_aa
- TRBJ2-3 few TRBV9 TGTGCCAGCAGCGTAGTAGGCGAGAGCACAGATACGCAGTATTTT CASSVVGESTDTQYF
- TRBJ1-2 many TRBV20-1 TGCAGTGCGCGAATTGCTACTAACTATGGCTACACCTTC CSARIATNYGYTF
- TRBJ2-5 - TRBV12-3/TRBV12-4 TGTGCCAGCAGTTCGGGCGGGGAGGGGGCGACCCAGTACTTC CASSSGGEGATQYF
TRBD1 TRBJ1-1 many TRBV14 TGTGCCAGCAGCCAACGGACAGGGGGGAACACTGAAGCTTTCTTT CASSQRTGGNTEAFF
- TRBJ1-1 many TRBV3-1 TGTGCCAGCAGCTACCGAAGGAGGGGAGGGAAGGAAGCTTTCTTT CASSYRRRGGKEAFF
- TRBJ1-2 - TRBV7-3 TGTGCCAGCAGCTTAACGTGGGTGCAGGGACAAGGCTATGGCTACACCTTC CASSLTWVQGQGYGYTF
- TRBJ1-5 many TRBV7-9 TGTGCCAGCAGCTTAGAGGTGGGGGTTAGCAATCAGCCCCAGCATTTT CASSLEVGVSNQPQHF
TRBD1 TRBJ1-4 many TRBV19 TGTGCCAGCAGGAGACAGGGTGTTGGAGAGAGACTGTTTTTT CASRRQGVGERLFF
- TRBJ1-3 many TRBV6-1 TGTGCCAGCAGGGGACCGGGTGGAAACACCATATATTTT CASRGPGGNTIYF
- TRBJ1-6 many TRBV18 TGTGCCAGCTCACCGTCGGTGGGGGGGATAGGGTCACCCCTCCACTTT CASSPSVGGIGSPLHF
TRBD1 TRBJ1-5 - TRBV12-3/TRBV12-4 TGTGCCAGCAGTCCCAGGACAGGGAGGGGCGCAAAACAGCCCCAGCATTTT CASSPRTGRGAKQPQHF
TRBD1 TRBJ1-2 many TRBV12-3/TRBV12-4 TGTGCCAGCAGCCCTGGGACAGGGGGCGGATCTAACTATGGCTACACCTTC CASSPGTGGGSNYGYTF
- TRBJ2-4 many TRBV28 TGTGCCAGCAAACTTGGGGCCAAAAACATTCAGTACTTC CASKLGAKNIQYF
TRBD2 TRBJ2-4 few TRBV6-1 TGTGCCAGCAGCCCAGGACTAGCGGACAAAAACATTCAGTACTTC CASSPGLADKNIQYF
- TRBJ2-2 few TRBV6-5 TGTGCCAGCAGTTGGGGACTTTCCACCGGGGAGCTGTTTTTT CASSWGLSTGELFF
TRBD2 TRBJ2-2 many TRBV10-3 TGTGCCATCAGTGAGCGGGGGGACACCGGGGAGCTGTTTTTT CAISERGDTGELFF
- TRBJ1-2 many TRBV29-1 TGCAGCGTTGAAGAGGCGGCCGCGAACTATGGCTACACCTTC CSVEEAAANYGYTF
- TRBJ2-1 - TRBV5-1 TGCGCCAGCAGCCCCAGGGGGGGACCCTACAATGAGCAGTTCTTC CASSPRGGPYNEQFF
- TRBJ2-7 many TRBV5-6 TGTGCCAGCAGCCAGACCAGGGGAAGCTCCTACGAGCAGTACTTC CASSQTRGSSYEQYF
TRBD2 TRBJ2-1 many TRBV11-3 TGTGCCAGCAGCCCCTATTCCGGGGGGTACAATGAGCAGTTCTTC CASSPYSGGYNEQFF
- TRBJ1-5 many TRBV28 TGTGCCAGCAGTCCCCCCATGAGTCTCCAGTGGGTTCGCAAGCCCCAGCATTTT CASSPPMSLQWVRKPQHF
- TRBJ1-4 many TRBV6-2/TRBV6-3 TGTGCCAGCAGTGGACGATCAGGGTTCGGGAAAGGAAAACTGTTTTTT CASSGRSGFGKGKLFF
TRBD1 TRBJ1-6 many TRBV6-1 TGTGCCAGCAGGGACAGGAAGTCCTATAATTCACCCCTCCACTTT CASRDRKSYNSPLHF
- TRBJ1-3 many TRBV11-2 TGTGCCAGCAGCTTAGAATTCTCTGGAAACACCATATATTTT CASSLEFSGNTIYF
- TRBJ1-3 many TRBV12-3/TRBV12-4 TGTGCCAGCAGCCTGAGCTGGGGGGGCAGTGGAAACACCATATATTTT CASSLSWGGSGNTIYF
- TRBJ1-3 many TRBV2 TGTGCCAGCAGGAGGGGGGACTCTGGAAACACCATATATTTT CASRRGDSGNTIYF
- TRBJ1-6 many TRBV12-3/TRBV12-4 TGTGCCAGCAGTTTTGGCCTCAATTCACCCCTCCACTTT CASSFGLNSPLHF
- TRBJ2-7 many TRBV6-2/TRBV6-3 TGTGCCAGCAGTTATTCCTACGGAAGGTTCACCTTTAATTCCTACGAGCAGTACTTC CASSYSYGRFTFNSYEQYF
TRBD2 TRBJ2-1 many TRBV6-1 TGTGCCAGCGGACATCATAGCGGGAGGGCGCGGGAATGGCGCTACAATGAGCAGTTCTTC CASGHHSGRAREWRYNEQFF
TRBD2 TRBJ2-1 many TRBV19 TGTGCCAGTAGTCCGGGACTAGCGGGAGGTACGAATGAGCAGTTCTTC CASSPGLAGGTNEQFF
- TRBJ1-1 many TRBV7-9 TGTGCCAGCAGCTTAGGGGGAACAAGGAAGACTGAAGCTTTCTTT CASSLGGTRKTEAFF
TRBD2 TRBJ2-7 many TRBV28 TGTGCCAGCAGTTTAGCCTTGGGACTAGCGGGGTCCCTCTACGAGCAGTACTTC CASSLALGLAGSLYEQYF
TRBD2 TRBJ2-7 many TRBV2 TGTGCCACTCGACTAGCGACATCCTACGAGCAGTACTTC CATRLATSYEQYF
- TRBJ2-3 - TRBV12-3/TRBV12-4 TGTGCCAGCACCATTTGGGGGGTTTGGGCAGATACGCAGTATTTT CASTIWGVWADTQYF
- TRBJ1-4 many TRBV5-1 TGCGCCAGCACCCTAGGATGGCAGCGTAATGAAAAACTGTTTTTT CASTLGWQRNEKLFF
- TRBJ1-3 many TRBV5-5 TGTGCCAGCAGTATCTCGGGAGGGGCTGGAAACACCATATATTTT CASSISGGAGNTIYF
- TRBJ2-3 many TRBV5-1 TGCGCCAGCAGCGCCCCCCGTGGAGCGGAAAGCACAGATACGCAGTATTTT CASSAPRGAESTDTQYF
- TRBJ1-2 many TRBV29-1 TGCAGCGTAAAAACCGGGACGGCTTATGGCTACACCTTC CSVKTGTAYGYTF
- TRBJ2-1 many TRBV10-3 TGTGCCATCACCGAGCCCACAGGGTCGAACTCCTACAATGAGCAGTTCTTC CAITEPTGSNSYNEQFF
- TRBJ2-2 many TRBV2 TGTGCCAGCAGTGAAGAAAGGGCGAACACCGGGGAGCTGTTTTTT CASSEERANTGELFF
- TRBJ1-1 many TRBV19 TGTGCCAGTTTGGGCATCAGGGGTCGTAGCACTGAAGCTTTCTTT CASLGIRGRSTEAFF
- TRBJ1-1 many TRBV9 TGTGCCAGCAGCGCCACAGCCGCGCGAAACACTGAAGCTTTCTTT CASSATAARNTEAFF
TRBD1 TRBJ2-5 many TRBV29-1 TGCAGCGGGCGGGACAGGGCGGATGAAGAGACCCAGTACTTC CSGRDRADEETQYF
TRBD2 TRBJ2-3 many TRBV9 TGTGCCAGCACCCGGGGGGGCGGGAGCACAGATACGCAGTATTTT CASTRGGGSTDTQYF
TRBD2 TRBJ2-5 - TRBV10-2 TGCGCCAGCAGTAGAAGCGGGAGACAAGAGACCCAGTACTTC CASSRSGRQETQYF
TRBD1 TRBJ2-3 many TRBV12-3/TRBV12-4 TGTGCCAGCAGTCCCCGGACAGGGGGACTATCACCAGATACGCAGTATTTT CASSPRTGGLSPDTQYF
- TRBJ1-5 many TRBV28 TGTGCCAGCGACCGGGGAGATAGCAATCAGCCCCAGCATTTT CASDRGDSNQPQHF
- TRBJ2-5 many TRBV28 TGTGCCAGCAGCTTCACAGGTCAAGAGACCCAGTACTTC CASSFTGQETQYF
- TRBJ2-3 - TRBV19 TGTGCCAGTAGTATTAGACGGAAAGTCACAGATACGCAGTATTTT CASSIRRKVTDTQYF
TRBD2 TRBJ2-5 few TRBV5-6 TGTGCCAGCTACGTCCTCTCCGGGGGGGATCAAGAGACCCAGTACTTC CASYVLSGGDQETQYF
TRBD1 TRBJ1-5 many TRBV28 TGTGCCAGCAGCTACAGGGGGCCCTCCAATCAGCCCCAGCATTTT CASSYRGPSNQPQHF
- TRBJ1-1 - TRBV10-3 TGTGCCATCAGTGACAATTTGGGGGGTGGCACTGAAGCTTTCTTT CAISDNLGGGTEAFF
- TRBJ1-2 - TRBV9 TGTGCCAGCAGCGTAGCCGGGGCCTTCTCGGGAGGCTACACCTTC CASSVAGAFSGGYTF
- TRBJ1-1 many TRBV28 TGTGCCAGCAGTCCTAGATCGGGACAGAACACTGAAGCTTTCTTT CASSPRSGQNTEAFF
- TRBJ1-5 many TRBV2 TGTGCCAGCAGTGTGAGGGGAGGGAGCAATCAGCCCCAGCATTTT CASSVRGGSNQPQHF